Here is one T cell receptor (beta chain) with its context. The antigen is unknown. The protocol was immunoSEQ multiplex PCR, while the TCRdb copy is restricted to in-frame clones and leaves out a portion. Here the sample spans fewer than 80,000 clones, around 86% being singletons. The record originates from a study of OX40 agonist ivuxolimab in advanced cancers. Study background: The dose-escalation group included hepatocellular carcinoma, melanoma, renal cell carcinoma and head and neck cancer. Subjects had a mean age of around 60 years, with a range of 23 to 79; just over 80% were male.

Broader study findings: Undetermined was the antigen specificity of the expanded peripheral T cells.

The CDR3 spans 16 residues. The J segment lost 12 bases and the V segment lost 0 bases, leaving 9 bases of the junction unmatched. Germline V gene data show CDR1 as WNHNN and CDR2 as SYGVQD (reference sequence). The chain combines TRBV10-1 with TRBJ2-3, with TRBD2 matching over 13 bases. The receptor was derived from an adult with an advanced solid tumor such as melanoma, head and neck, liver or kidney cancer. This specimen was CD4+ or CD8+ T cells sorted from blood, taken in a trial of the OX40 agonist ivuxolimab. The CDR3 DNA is TGCGCCAGCAGTGAGTCCGGACTAGCGGGGGCCAATCGTCAGTATTTT. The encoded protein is CASSESGLAGANRQYF.